This TCR beta chain was identified during a study of blood T cells in healthy people across ages. Overall study context: Capturing about one barcoded beta molecule per two T cells was achieved by template switching.

The second PCR ran about 6 to 12 cycles with a sample-barcoded 5' primer and J-beta primers. One entry per CDR3 protein, called by TCRdb with MiXCR from the 5' RACE reads. This sample has fewer than 1.5 million distinct CDR3 sequences; approximately 42% occur once, and the top ten carry 7.9%. A word on this clonotype: No antigen is known for it.

Broader study findings: Because sorting was not performed, PBMCs prevented conclusive naive versus antigen-experienced comparison. Roughly linear age-related decline in beta diversity appeared, significant by age roughly 40.

The CDR3 spans 13 residues. The J gene is TRBJ2-2, the V gene TRBV21-1. TRBV21-1 is annotated as a pseudogene. Sequencing used blood. The origin of this receptor is a woman younger than 30 in good health. The CDR3 loop is CASSIHVTGELFF. CDR3 DNA sequence: TGTGCCAGCAGCATTCATGTGACCGGGGAGCTGTTTTTT.